These 15 T cell receptor beta chains share one sample of origin, sequenced in a study of blood T cell repertoires in COVID-19 (dated by TCRdb to the early 2020s). Library prep was done by the immunoSEQ multiplex PCR assay. Sourced from immuneACCESS, this table was stored by TCRdb with only in-frame sequences that have V and J called. A share of the clones is absent; for the studies checked, an unresolved V gene accounts for under half, and the remainder has no known explanation. This sample is represented by approximately 170,000 clones; about 88% of them were singletons. More than 25% of the sample is taken by the ten largest. Sample: peripheral blood. The receptors come from a man in his sixties with acute or convalescent COVID-19.

The chain links TRBV19 to TRBJ1-1, with unresolved D. Trimming stripped 6 bases from V and 1 base from J, with 15 bases between. In germline, CDR1 is LNHDA, CDR2 SQIVND (reference sequence). The CDR3 spans 15 residues. The chain's CDR3 is CASSIGSTANTEAFF. CDR3 nucleotides: TGTGCCAGTAGCATTGGTTCCACTGCGAACACTGAAGCTTTCTTT. The full variable domain, with the rest looked up from reference TRBV19 and TRBJ1-1, is DGGITQSPKYLFRKEGQNVTLSCEQNLNHDAMYWYRQDPGQGLRLIYYSQIVNDFQKGDIAEGYSVSREKKESFPLTVTSAQKNPTAFYLCASSIGSTANTEAFFGQGTRLTVV.

V and J are TRBV29-1 and TRBJ2-6, with D unclear. Trimming pared 3 bases from V and 0 bases from J, leaving 3 bases between. CDR3 length: 13 amino acids. In germline, CDR1 is SQVTM, CDR2 ANQGSEA. The CDR3 DNA reads as TGCAGCGTTGACGTCTCTGGGGCCAACGTCCTGACTTTC. This translates into CSVDVSGANVLTF.

This clone was picked up a small number of times. The chain couples TRBV27 to TRBJ1-2, with TRBD1 as a possible D gene (6 bases). The V and J ends lost 6 bases and 4 bases respectively, with 15 bases between them. There are 14 residues in the CDR3. The germline CDR1 and CDR2 sequences are MNHEY and SMNVEV (reference sequence). The CDR3 bases are TGTGCCAGCAGCCGTGCTACAGGGCGCTATGGCTACACCTTC. Translated: CASSRATGRYGYTF.

The chain employs TRBV4-3 and TRBJ2-1, with 8 bases identical to TRBD2. V gave up 3 bases and J gave up 7 bases; unmatched junction bases: 5. This CDR3 spans 14 amino acids. Germline V CDR1 and CDR2: LGHNA, YSLEER. CDR3 residues: CASSQAVAGNEQFF. CDR3 coding DNA: TGCGCCAGCAGCCAGGCCGTAGCGGGGAATGAGCAGTTCTTC.

This clone showed up just once. V is TRBV2 and J is TRBJ2-3; D unresolved. The V gene lost 6 bases and the J gene lost 4 bases, with 5 bases spanning the gap. Per the germline V gene, CDR1 is SNHLY and CDR2 is FYNNEI. The CDR3 is 11 amino acids. For the CDR3, the DNA is TGTGCCAGCAGACAATCAGATACGCAGTATTTT. Its protein is CASRQSDTQYF.

The rearrangement links TRBV21-1 to TRBJ2-2; the table's D call TRBD1 went unverified against the DNA. TRBV21-1 is assigned pseudogene status. The CDR3 runs 14 residues. The CDR3 loop reads CASSKVDRAGELFF. The CDR3 bases are TGTGCCAGCAGCAAAGTAGACAGGGCCGGGGAGCTGTTTTTT.

This clone was counted a single time. The rearrangement uses TRBV11-3 and TRBJ2-5; 9 positions agree with TRBD1. The germline CDR1 and CDR2 sequences are SGHNT and YENEEA. With V trimmed by 5 bases and J by 4 bases, 11 bases remained unmatched. The CDR3 runs to 16 residues. The CDR3 loop is CASSRGGQGERETQYF. The CDR3 nucleotides are TGTGCCAGCAGCAGGGGGGGACAGGGAGAGCGAGAGACCCAGTACTTC.

This rearrangement joins TRBV29-1 to TRBJ2-2, with D possibly TRBD1 on 6 matching bases. The CDR3 extends over 16 amino acids. Trimming removed 4 bases from V and 3 bases from J, with 18 bases in between. Germline CDR1 and CDR2: SQVTM and ANQGSEA. CDR3 in DNA: TGCAGCGTTGGGCAAAACAGGGCGCGGGACACCGGGGAGCTGTTTTTT. The encoded protein is CSVGQNRARDTGELFF.

The V and J genes are TRBV19 and TRBJ2-7; a possible D gene is TRBD2 (7 bases). Per germline, CDR1 LNHDA and CDR2 SQIVND (reference sequence). V lost 7 bases, J lost 3 bases, and 13 bases lay in between. The CDR3 is 13 amino acids. The CDR3 region is CASNNREGYEQYF. CDR3 coding DNA: TGTGCCAGTAATAACAGGGAGGGCTACGAGCAGTACTTC. Complete variable domain (other parts from reference TRBV19 and TRBJ2-7): DGGITQSPKYLFRKEGQNVTLSCEQNLNHDAMYWYRQDPGQGLRLIYYSQIVNDFQKGDIAEGYSVSREKKESFPLTVTSAQKNPTAFYLCASNNREGYEQYFGPGTRLTVT.

The chain employs TRBV6-5 and TRBJ2-7, with D hard to call. The CDR3 runs 13 residues. Trimming took 3 bases from V and 4 from J, leaving 10 bases between them. CDR1 is MNHEY and CDR2 is SVGAGI in the germline V gene. The CDR3 nucleotides are TGTGCCAGCAGTTATACTCCGATGTACGAGCAGTACTTC. Translating gives CASSYTPMYEQYF.

The chain joins TRBV30 to TRBJ1-6; D perhaps matches TRBD1 (5 bases). With 1 base removed from V and 10 bases from J, the gap between germline ends came to 14 bases. Germline loops: CDR1 GTSNPN, CDR2 SVGIG (reference sequence). The CDR3 is 14 residues long. The CDR3: CAWSAWDSKSPLHF. The CDR3 DNA is TGTGCCTGGAGTGCCTGGGACTCCAAATCACCCCTCCACTTT.

A note on this clone: The conserved phenylalanine or tryptophan is not found at the CDR3 terminus, so this likely reflects a read error. No DNA is shown, since the ends of the CDR3 on it are uncertain; the CDR3 is the one TCRdb lists. The chain has TRBV5-8 and TRBJ2-7; TRBD2 was called by the table and not checked on the DNA. The CDR3 spans 8 residues, counting both ends. The germline V gene has CDR1 SGHTS and CDR2 YDEGEE. The CDR3 protein is CASSPDYI.

V and J are TRBV5-1 and TRBJ1-6; possibly TRBD1 for D (5 bases). V lost 0 bases and J lost 4, with 11 bases in between. CDR1 SGHRS and CDR2 YFSETQ come from the germline V gene. This CDR3 region has 16 residues. CDR3 DNA sequence: TGCGCCAGCAGCTTGGCTGGGGCGAGGTATAATTCACCCCTCCACTTT. Its protein is CASSLAGARYNSPLHF.

The V and J genes are TRBV3-1 (or the pseudogene TRBV3-2) and TRBJ1-1; D remains ambiguous. CDR3 length: 16 residues. Germline-derived CDR1 and CDR2 are LGHDT and YNNKEL (reference sequence). Deletions cut 1 base from V and 5 bases from J, with 17 bases between. This CDR3 is CASSQGKGGRGTEAFF. The CDR3 nucleotides are TGTGCCAGCAGCCAAGGGAAGGGTGGGAGAGGAACTGAAGCTTTCTTT.

Concerning this clone itself: Other DNA sequences within the sample encode an identical CDR3. The rearrangement joins TRBV29-1 to TRBJ1-1; 8 positions agree with TRBD1. V lost 3 bases and J lost 5; bases outside the gene matches: 2. Germline V gene sequence: CDR1 SQVTM, CDR2 ANQGSEA. This CDR3 spans 12 amino acids. CDR3 sequence: CSVDTGGTEAFF. In DNA form, the CDR3 reads TGCAGCGTTGACACAGGGGGGACTGAAGCTTTCTTT.